A single sample gave rise to the 26 T cell receptor beta chains below, sequenced in a study of cytomegalovirus exposure and HLA in healthy donors. PCR amplification relied on 60 Vbeta primers (plus 13 Jbeta primers). This table comes from immunoSEQ multiplex PCR, and its TCRdb copy is limited to in-frame clones, with some not included. The data show some 98,000 clones, more than 65% seen once. Sequenced sample: PBMCs. These receptors all stem from a human donor in good health.

This clone occurred once. This chain connects TRBV2 to TRBJ2-5; 10 bases match TRBD2. The J segment lost 7 bases and the V segment lost 2 bases, leaving 13 bases of the junction unmatched. The CDR3 covers 17 residues. CDR1 is SNHLY, CDR2 FYNNEI, per germline. The CDR3 protein is CASSEWVAGGNRGTQYF. The CDR3 nucleotides are TGTGCCAGCAGTGAATGGGTAGCGGGGGGAAACAGGGGGACCCAGTACTTC.

This clone was seen a single time. The chain uses TRBV5-5 and TRBJ1-1; no firm D call. The V gene lost 4 bases and the J gene lost 0 bases, with 16 bases spanning the gap. Germline lookup yields CDR1 SGHKS and CDR2 YYEKEE (reference sequence). CDR3 length: 16 residues. The CDR3 protein is CASSINRTWVNTEAFF. For the CDR3, the DNA is TGTGCCAGCAGCATTAACAGAACGTGGGTGAACACTGAAGCTTTCTTT.

This chain uses TRBV6-1 with TRBJ2-3; weak D call: TRBD2 (6 bases). The length of the CDR3 is 13 residues. Germline-derived CDR1 and CDR2 are MNHNS and SASEGT. CDR3 loop: CALVRDRGDTQYF. The CDR3, as DNA: TGTGCTCTCGTGAGGGACCGGGGGGATACGCAGTATTTT.

The chain has TRBV13 and TRBJ2-2; maybe TRBD1 (6 bases). Germline CDR1 and CDR2: PRHDT and FYEKMQ (reference sequence). Trimming left V 5 bases short and J 1 base short, with 11 bases between. The CDR3 sequence is 15 residues long. The CDR3 DNA follows: TGTGCCAGCAGCCCTGGACAGCTGAACACCGGGGAGCTGTTTTTT. Protein sequence: CASSPGQLNTGELFF.

V usage is TRBV7-6 and J usage is TRBJ2-7; TRBD1 matches 11 bases. The germline gives CDR1 SGHVS, CDR2 FNYEAQ. J gave up 5 bases and V 5 bases, and 5 bases lay outside the gene matches. This CDR3 is built from 14 residues. The CDR3 DNA is TGTGCCAGCAGCCAGAGGACAGGGGGCAACGAGCAGTACTTC. Amino acid sequence: CASSQRTGGNEQYF.

The chain joins TRBV6-5 to TRBJ1-5; 7 bases match TRBD1. The V and J ends lost 7 bases and 2 bases, in that order; junction bases with no gene match: 8. CDR3 length equals 15 residues. Germline V CDR1 and CDR2: MNHEY, SVGAGI. CDR3 in DNA: TGTGCCAGCAAGGGACAGATAAATGGCAATCAGCCCCAGCATTTT. This translates into CASKGQINGNQPQHF.

This rearrangement joins TRBV4-3 to TRBJ2-1; D gene unclear. The CDR3 runs 14 residues. Germline V gives CDR1 LGHNA, CDR2 YSLEER. V dropped 0 bases and J dropped 12 bases, with 15 bases sitting between them. The CDR3 DNA reads TGCGCCAGCAGCCAAGACTGGCGCCCCGAGGCGCAGTTCTTC. Protein: CASSQDWRPEAQFF.

The chain is built from TRBV7-9 and TRBJ2-7, with D perhaps TRBD1 (6 bases). The length of the CDR3 is 15 residues. Germline values: CDR1 SEHNR, CDR2 FQNEAQ (reference sequence). The germline V and J ends were trimmed by 5 bases and 4 bases, with 18 bases remaining between them. CDR3 in amino acids: CASSTAEGVWYEQYF. The CDR3 DNA follows: TGTGCCAGCAGCACGGCCGAGGGGGTTTGGTACGAGCAGTACTTC.

The chain combines TRBV7-2 with TRBJ2-7, with 11 bases matching TRBD2. Germline V gene lookup returns CDR1 SGHTA and CDR2 FQGNSA. Trimming at V came to 5 bases and at J to 4 bases, leaving 4 bases not matched to a gene. The CDR3 is made up of 14 amino acids. This CDR3 reads CASSPGTSGYEQYF. The CDR3 DNA is TGTGCCAGCAGCCCCGGGACTAGCGGTTACGAGCAGTACTTC.

The chain uses TRBV9 and TRBJ2-1; D is uncertain. Between the trimmed V and J ends, which lost 4 bases and 10 bases, there was a span of 24 bases. The CDR3 sequence is 16 residues long. The germline V gene encodes CDR1 SGDLS and CDR2 YYNGEE. CDR3 DNA sequence: TGTGCCAGCAGCCCCCTTGAGGTTAGGCAGCCGGCCGAGCAGTTCTTC. It encodes CASSPLEVRQPAEQFF.

The chain links TRBV5-1 to TRBJ1-4; TRBD1 matches 9 bases. In germline, CDR1 is SGHRS, CDR2 YFSETQ. This CDR3 region has 15 residues. J lost 7 bases, V lost 1 base, and 5 bases had no gene match. The CDR3 bases are TGCGCCAGCAGCTTGTTTGAGACAGGGGGTGAAAAACTGTTTTTT. Amino acid sequence: CASSLFETGGEKLFF.

V gene TRBV5-4 combines with J gene TRBJ1-1; D is uncertain. CDR1 SGHNT and CDR2 YYREEE come from the germline V gene (reference sequence). The CDR3 sequence is 14 residues long. Trimming shortened V by 3 bases and J by 2 bases, and 11 bases separated the two germline ends. The CDR3 region has the DNA TGTGCCAGCAGCTCGCCGTCAGGTAACACTGAAGCTTTCTTT. Translating it yields CASSSPSGNTEAFF.

The rearrangement joins TRBV2 to TRBJ2-7; a possible D gene is TRBD2 (5 bases). The V gene's germline CDR1 is SNHLY and CDR2 FYNNEI. This CDR3 comprises 15 residues. V lost 8 bases and J 6 bases, leaving 23 bases between the germline ends. The CDR3 loop reads CASLKGPMFGLEQYF. The CDR3 nucleotides are TGTGCCAGCTTGAAAGGCCCGATGTTTGGACTCGAGCAGTACTTC.

The chain has TRBV14 and TRBJ1-2; a weak D match, TRBD1 (6 bases). Per the germline V gene, CDR1 is SGHDN and CDR2 is FVKESK. Between the trimmed V and J ends, which lost 4 bases and 7 bases, there was a span of 16 bases. The CDR3 runs 14 residues. CDR3 DNA: TGTGCCAGCAGCCTCCCAGGCACAGGGTTTGGCTACACCTTC. Translating it yields CASSLPGTGFGYTF.

This clone has only one observation. The V and J genes are TRBV30 and TRBJ2-7, with D possibly TRBD1 on 6 matching bases. Trimming removed 8 bases from V and 3 bases from J, with 11 bases in between. Germline V gene lookup returns CDR1 GTSNPN and CDR2 SVGIG (reference sequence). The CDR3 runs to 11 residues. CDR3 amino acids: CARQDSYEQYF. CDR3 nucleotide sequence: TGTGCCCGACAGGATAGCTACGAGCAGTACTTC.

The sample holds a few counts of this clone. The V and J genes are TRBV5-6 and TRBJ1-5; weak D call: TRBD1 (5 bases). Between the trimmed V and J ends, which lost 0 bases and 6 bases, there was a span of 7 bases. Germline CDR1 is SGHDT and CDR2 is YYEEEE. The CDR3 has 13 amino acids. CDR3 nucleotides: TGTGCCAGCAGCTTGGGGAGGGGTCAGCCCCAGCATTTT. Translation: CASSLGRGQPQHF. The whole variable domain, filled in from reference TRBV5-6 and TRBJ1-5, reads DAGVTQSPTHLIKTRGQQVTLRCSPKSGHDTVSWYQQALGQGPQFIFQYYEEEERQRGNFPDRFSGHQFPNYSSELNVNALLLGDSALYLCASSLGRGQPQHFGDGTRLSIL.

The chain is built from TRBV10-3 and TRBJ2-7; D is ambiguous. The CDR3 contains 12 residues. Trimming left V 0 bases short and J 4 bases short, with 4 bases between. Per the germline V gene, CDR1 is ENHRY and CDR2 is SYGVKD. The CDR3 DNA follows: TGTGCCATCAGTGAGTCACAGTACGAGCAGTACTTC. This translates into CAISESQYEQYF.

The chain recombines TRBV30 with TRBJ2-1; D is perhaps TRBD2 (5 bases). Per the germline V gene, CDR1 is GTSNPN and CDR2 is SVGIG (reference sequence). Trimming cost V 1 base and J 10 bases, with 8 bases left between them. The CDR3 runs to 11 residues. Here the CDR3 reads CAWSGGSEQFF. CDR3 nucleotides: TGTGCCTGGAGTGGAGGGTCCGAGCAGTTCTTC. The full variable domain, in which reference TRBV30 and TRBJ2-1 provide the parts outside the CDR3, is SQTIHQWPATLVQPVGSPLSLECTVEGTSNPNLYWYRQAAGRGLQLLFYSVGIGQISSEVPQNLSASRPQDRQFILSSKKLLLSDSGFYLCAWSGGSEQFFGPGTRLTVL.

This chain joins TRBV7-9 and TRBJ2-3; D is perhaps TRBD2 (5 bases). The CDR3 spans 15 residues. Trimming stripped 2 bases from V and 4 bases from J, with 13 bases between. Germline V CDR1 and CDR2: SEHNR, FQNEAQ (reference sequence). CDR3 sequence reads: CASSLWFSEADTQYF. CDR3 nucleotides: TGTGCCAGCAGCTTATGGTTTAGCGAAGCAGATACGCAGTATTTT.

This clone was seen a single time. The chain joins TRBV25-1 to TRBJ1-2; D may be TRBD1 (5 bases). Germline V gene data show CDR1 as MGHDK and CDR2 as SYGVNS. V was pared by 3 bases and J by 4 bases, with 12 bases between. CDR3 size: 14 residues. CDR3 loop: CASSEGGGPYGYTF. DNA of the CDR3: TGTGCCAGCAGTGAGGGGGGAGGGCCCTATGGCTACACCTTC.

The chain recombines TRBV27 with TRBJ2-3; D may be TRBD2 (6 bases). The V gene's germline CDR1 is MNHEY and CDR2 SMNVEV (reference sequence). V was clipped by 5 bases and J by 3 bases, with 12 bases between them. CDR3 length: 14 amino acids. Written as DNA, the CDR3 is TGTGCCAGCAGTACCTTGGGGGGTACAGATACGCAGTATTTT. It codes for CASSTLGGTDTQYF.

This sequence joins TRBV7-2 and TRBJ1-1, with TRBD1 matching 7 bases. The V and J ends lost 5 bases and 2 bases, in that order; junction bases with no gene match: 2. The CDR3 is made up of 13 amino acids. CDR1 and CDR2 (germline): SGHTA, FQGNSA. This CDR3 reads CASSRDRNTEAFF. As DNA, the CDR3 is TGTGCCAGCAGCCGGGACAGAAACACTGAAGCTTTCTTT.

The chain joins TRBV18 to TRBJ2-2; D remains ambiguous. This CDR3 region has 13 residues. CDR1 is KGHSH and CDR2 is LQKENI in the germline V gene. The V end lost 0 bases, the J end lost 6 bases, and 5 bases lay between the germline ends. This CDR3 reads CASSPPIAGELFF. The CDR3 DNA sequence: TGTGCCAGCTCACCACCGATAGCCGGGGAGCTGTTTTTT.

The J gene is TRBJ2-2, the V gene TRBV5-8; 7 nucleotides line up with TRBD2. The CDR3 runs 13 residues. Germline V gene lookup returns CDR1 SGHTS and CDR2 YDEGEE. The V and J ends lost 1 base and 9 bases, in that order; junction bases with no gene match: 3. In DNA form, the CDR3 reads TGTGCCAGCAGCTTGACAGCGGGAAGGGAGCTGTTTTTT. Residues: CASSLTAGRELFF. Based on the CDR3 plus reference TRBV5-8 and TRBJ2-2, the full variable domain is EAGVTQSPTHLIKTRGQQATLRCSPISGHTSVYWYQQALGLGLQFLLWYDEGEERNRGNFPPRFSGRQFPNYSSELNVNALELEDSALYLCASSLTAGRELFFGEGSRLTVL.

The chain uses TRBV4-2 and TRBJ2-3; 9 bases fit TRBD2. CDR1 is LGHNA and CDR2 is YNFKEQ in the germline V gene. The trim removed 0 bases at V and 2 bases at J, leaving 9 bases unmatched. This CDR3 comprises 18 residues. The CDR3, as DNA: TGTGCCAGCAGCCAAGATCAAGCGGGGGGTCTTAACACAGATACGCAGTATTTT. Its protein product is CASSQDQAGGLNTDTQYF.

This clone was seen a few times. The chain employs TRBV7-2 and TRBJ2-7; D is ambiguous. This CDR3 region has 15 residues. V lost 5 bases and J lost 4, with 18 bases in between. Germline V gene sequence: CDR1 SGHTA, CDR2 FQGNSA. The CDR3 loop is CASSPSPSILYEQYF. Written as DNA, the CDR3 is TGTGCCAGCAGCCCCAGTCCTAGTATTCTTTACGAGCAGTACTTC.